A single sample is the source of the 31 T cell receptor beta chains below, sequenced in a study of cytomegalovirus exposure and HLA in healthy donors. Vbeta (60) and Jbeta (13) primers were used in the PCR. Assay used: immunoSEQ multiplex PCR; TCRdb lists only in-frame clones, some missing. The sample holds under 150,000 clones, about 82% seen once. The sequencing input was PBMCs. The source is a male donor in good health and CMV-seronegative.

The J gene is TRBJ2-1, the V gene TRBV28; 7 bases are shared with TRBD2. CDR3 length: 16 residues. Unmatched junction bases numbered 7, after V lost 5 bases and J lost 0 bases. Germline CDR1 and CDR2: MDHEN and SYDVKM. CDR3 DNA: TGTGCCAGCAGTCCAGCGGGGCCCAGCTCCTACAATGAGCAGTTCTTC. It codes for CASSPAGPSSYNEQFF.

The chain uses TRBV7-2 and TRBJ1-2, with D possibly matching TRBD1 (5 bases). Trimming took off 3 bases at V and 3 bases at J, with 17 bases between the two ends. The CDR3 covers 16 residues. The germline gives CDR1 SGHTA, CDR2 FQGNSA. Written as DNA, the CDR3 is TGTGCCAGCAGCTTTCTGGGATCAGGGTCCGACTATGGCTACACCTTC. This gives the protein CASSFLGSGSDYGYTF.

The CDR3 DNA sequence: TGTGCCAGCAGTTTCCCTCGGGCGGGAGGGCCCATAGGCACAGATACGCAGTATTTT. Amino acids: CASSFPRAGGPIGTDTQYF. The chain carries TRBV28 and TRBJ2-3; 9 bases fit TRBD2. Trimming at V came to 3 bases and at J to 1 base, leaving 14 bases not matched to a gene. Germline CDR1 reads MDHEN; CDR2 reads SYDVKM. The CDR3 totals 19 residues. The whole variable domain, remainder taken from reference TRBV28 and TRBJ2-3, is DVKVTQSSRYLVKRTGEKVFLECVQDMDHENMFWYRQDPGLGLRLIYFSYDVKMKEKGDIPEGYSVSREKKERFSLILESASTNQTSMYLCASSFPRAGGPIGTDTQYFGPGTRLTVL.

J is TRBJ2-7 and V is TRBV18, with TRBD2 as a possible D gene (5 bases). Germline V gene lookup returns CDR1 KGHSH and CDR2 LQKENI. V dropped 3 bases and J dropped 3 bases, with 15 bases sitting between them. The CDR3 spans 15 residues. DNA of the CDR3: TGTGCCAGCTCACCCCAGAACATCGGACTCTACGAGCAGTACTTC. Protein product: CASSPQNIGLYEQYF.

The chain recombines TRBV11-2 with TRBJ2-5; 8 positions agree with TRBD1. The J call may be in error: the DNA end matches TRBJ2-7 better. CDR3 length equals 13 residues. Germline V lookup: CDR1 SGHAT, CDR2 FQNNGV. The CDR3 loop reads CASSLDRAYEQYF. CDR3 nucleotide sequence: TGTGCCAGCAGCTTGGACAGGGCCTACGAGCAGTACTTC.

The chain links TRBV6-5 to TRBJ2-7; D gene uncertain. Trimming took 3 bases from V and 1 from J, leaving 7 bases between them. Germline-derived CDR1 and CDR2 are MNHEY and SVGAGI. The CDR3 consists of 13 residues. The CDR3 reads CASSYLQSYEQYF. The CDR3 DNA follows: TGTGCCAGCAGTTATCTTCAGTCCTACGAGCAGTACTTC.

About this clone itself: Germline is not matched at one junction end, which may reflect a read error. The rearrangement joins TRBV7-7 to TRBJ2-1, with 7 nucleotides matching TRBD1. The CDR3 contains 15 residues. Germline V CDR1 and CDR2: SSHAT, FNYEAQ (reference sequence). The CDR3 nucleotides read TGTGCTAGCAGCTTAGAACAGGGGTTATACAATGAGCAGTTCTTC. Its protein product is CASSLEQGLYNEQFF.

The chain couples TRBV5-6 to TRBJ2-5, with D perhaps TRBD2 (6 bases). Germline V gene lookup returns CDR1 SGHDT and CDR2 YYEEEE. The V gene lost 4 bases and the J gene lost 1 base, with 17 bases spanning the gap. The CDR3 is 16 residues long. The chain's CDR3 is CASSRRLGPPQETQYF. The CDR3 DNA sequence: TGTGCCAGCAGCCGAAGACTAGGCCCGCCCCAAGAGACCCAGTACTTC.

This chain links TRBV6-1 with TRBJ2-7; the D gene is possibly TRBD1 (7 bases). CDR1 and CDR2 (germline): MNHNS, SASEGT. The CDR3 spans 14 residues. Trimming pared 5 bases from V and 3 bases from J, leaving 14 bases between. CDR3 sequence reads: CASSPRGVNYEQYF. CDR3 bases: TGTGCCAGCAGTCCCAGGGGGGTCAACTACGAGCAGTACTTC.

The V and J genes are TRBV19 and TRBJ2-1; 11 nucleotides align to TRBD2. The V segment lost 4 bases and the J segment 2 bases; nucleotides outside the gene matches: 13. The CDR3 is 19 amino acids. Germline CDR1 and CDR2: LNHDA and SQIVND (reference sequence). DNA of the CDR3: TGTGCCAGTAGTACAGGACTAGCGGGCTGGCGTGGAACCTACAATGAGCAGTTCTTC. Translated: CASSTGLAGWRGTYNEQFF.

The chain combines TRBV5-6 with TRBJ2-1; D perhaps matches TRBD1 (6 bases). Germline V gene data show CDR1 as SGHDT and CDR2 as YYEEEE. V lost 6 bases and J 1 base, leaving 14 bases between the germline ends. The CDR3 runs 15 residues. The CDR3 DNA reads TGTGCCAGCACCGTTGGACAGTATTCCTACAATGAGCAGTTCTTC. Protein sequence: CASTVGQYSYNEQFF.

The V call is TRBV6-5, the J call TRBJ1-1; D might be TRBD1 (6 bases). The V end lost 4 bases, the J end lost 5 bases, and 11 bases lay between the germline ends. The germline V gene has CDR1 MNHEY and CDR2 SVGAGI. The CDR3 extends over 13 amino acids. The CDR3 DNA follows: TGTGCCAGCAGTTCCACAGGGTTTACTGAAGCTTTCTTT. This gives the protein CASSSTGFTEAFF.

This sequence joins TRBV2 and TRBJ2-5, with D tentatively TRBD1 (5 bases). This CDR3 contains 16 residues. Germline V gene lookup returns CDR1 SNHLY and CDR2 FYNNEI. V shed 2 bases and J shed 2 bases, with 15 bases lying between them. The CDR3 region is CASSEPLSRDQETQYF. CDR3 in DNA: TGTGCCAGCAGTGAACCTCTTTCCAGGGATCAAGAGACCCAGTACTTC.

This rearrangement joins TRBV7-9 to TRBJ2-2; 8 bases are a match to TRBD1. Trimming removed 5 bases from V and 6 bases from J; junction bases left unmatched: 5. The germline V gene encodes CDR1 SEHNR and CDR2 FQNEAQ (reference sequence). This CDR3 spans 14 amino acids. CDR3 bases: TGTGCCAGCAGCCGGACAGGGCCCGCCGGGGAGCTGTTTTTT. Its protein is CASSRTGPAGELFF.

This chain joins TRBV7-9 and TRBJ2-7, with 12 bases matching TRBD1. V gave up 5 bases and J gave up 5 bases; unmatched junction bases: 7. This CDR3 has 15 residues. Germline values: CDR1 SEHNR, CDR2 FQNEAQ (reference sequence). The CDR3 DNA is TGTGCCAGCAGCCCCCGGGGACAGGGGGCCAACGAGCAGTACTTC. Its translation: CASSPRGQGANEQYF.

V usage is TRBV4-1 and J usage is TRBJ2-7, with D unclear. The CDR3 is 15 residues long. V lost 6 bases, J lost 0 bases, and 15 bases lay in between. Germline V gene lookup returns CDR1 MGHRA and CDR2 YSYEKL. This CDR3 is CASSRATDSSYEQYF. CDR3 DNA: TGCGCCAGCAGTCGAGCGACCGATAGCTCCTACGAGCAGTACTTC.

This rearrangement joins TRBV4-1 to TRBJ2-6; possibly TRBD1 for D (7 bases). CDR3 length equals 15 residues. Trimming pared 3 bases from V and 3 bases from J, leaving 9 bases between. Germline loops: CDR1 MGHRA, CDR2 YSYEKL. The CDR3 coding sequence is TGCGCCAGCAGCCAGCAGGGGGGTGGGGCCAACGTCCTGACTTTC. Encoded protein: CASSQQGGGANVLTF.

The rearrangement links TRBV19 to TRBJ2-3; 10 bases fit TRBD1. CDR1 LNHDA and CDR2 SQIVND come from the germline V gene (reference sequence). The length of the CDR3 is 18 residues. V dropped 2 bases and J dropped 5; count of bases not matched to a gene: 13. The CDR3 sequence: CASSIFPPRQGAKDTQYF. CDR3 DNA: TGTGCCAGTAGTATATTCCCCCCGCGACAGGGGGCAAAAGATACGCAGTATTTT.

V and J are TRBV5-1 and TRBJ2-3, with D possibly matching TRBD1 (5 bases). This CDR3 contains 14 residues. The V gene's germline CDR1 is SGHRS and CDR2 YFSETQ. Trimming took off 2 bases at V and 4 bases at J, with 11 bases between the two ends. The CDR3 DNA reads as TGCGCCAGCAGCTTCATACAGGACCCAGATACGCAGTATTTT. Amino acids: CASSFIQDPDTQYF.

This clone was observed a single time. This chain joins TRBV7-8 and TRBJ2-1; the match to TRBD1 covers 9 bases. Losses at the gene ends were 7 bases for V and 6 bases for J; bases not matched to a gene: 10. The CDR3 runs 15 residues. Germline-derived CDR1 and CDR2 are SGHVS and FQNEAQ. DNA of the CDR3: TGTGCCAGCAACCTGGGACAGGGTTTTTTCAATGAGCAGTTCTTC. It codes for CASNLGQGFFNEQFF. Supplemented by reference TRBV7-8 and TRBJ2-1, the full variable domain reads GAGVSQSPRYKVAKRGQDVALRCDPISGHVSLFWYQQALGQGPEFLTYFQNEAQLDKSGLPSDRFFAERPEGSVSTLKIQRTQQEDSAVYLCASNLGQGFFNEQFFGPGTRLTVL.

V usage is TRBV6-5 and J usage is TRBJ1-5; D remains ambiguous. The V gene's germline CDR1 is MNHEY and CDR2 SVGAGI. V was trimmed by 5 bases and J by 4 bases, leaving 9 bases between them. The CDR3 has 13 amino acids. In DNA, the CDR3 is TGTGCCAGCAGTGAAGCTGAGAATCAGCCCCAGCATTTT. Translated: CASSEAENQPQHF.

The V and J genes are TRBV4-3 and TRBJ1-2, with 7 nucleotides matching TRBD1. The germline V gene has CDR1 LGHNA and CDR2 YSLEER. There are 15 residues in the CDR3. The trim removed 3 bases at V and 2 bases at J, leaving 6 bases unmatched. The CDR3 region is CASSHGTDGNYGYTF. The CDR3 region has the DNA TGCGCCAGCAGCCACGGGACAGACGGAAACTATGGCTACACCTTC.

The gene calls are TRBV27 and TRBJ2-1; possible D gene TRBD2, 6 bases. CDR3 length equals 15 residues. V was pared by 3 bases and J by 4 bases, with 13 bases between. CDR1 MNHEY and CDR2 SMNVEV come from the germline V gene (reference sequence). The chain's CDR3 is CASSFQGGGYNEQFF. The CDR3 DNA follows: TGTGCCAGCAGTTTTCAGGGTGGGGGGTACAATGAGCAGTTCTTC.

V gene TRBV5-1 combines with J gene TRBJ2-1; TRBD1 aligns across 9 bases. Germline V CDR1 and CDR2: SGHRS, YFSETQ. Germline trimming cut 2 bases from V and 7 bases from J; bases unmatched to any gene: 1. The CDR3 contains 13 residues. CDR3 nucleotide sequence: TGCGCCAGCAGCTTTGGGACAGGGAATGAGCAGTTCTTC. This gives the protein CASSFGTGNEQFF.

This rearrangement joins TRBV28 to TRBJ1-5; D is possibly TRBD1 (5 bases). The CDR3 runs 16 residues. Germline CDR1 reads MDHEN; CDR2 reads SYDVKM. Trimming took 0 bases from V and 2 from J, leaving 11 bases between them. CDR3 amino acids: CASSLWAGVRNQPQHF. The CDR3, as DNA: TGTGCCAGCAGTTTATGGGCGGGGGTTCGCAATCAGCCCCAGCATTTT.

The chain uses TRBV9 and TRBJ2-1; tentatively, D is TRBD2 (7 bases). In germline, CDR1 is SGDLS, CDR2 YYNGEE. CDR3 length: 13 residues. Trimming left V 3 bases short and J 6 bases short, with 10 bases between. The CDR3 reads CASSEGGPNEQFF. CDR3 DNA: TGTGCCAGCAGCGAGGGGGGGCCCAATGAGCAGTTCTTC.

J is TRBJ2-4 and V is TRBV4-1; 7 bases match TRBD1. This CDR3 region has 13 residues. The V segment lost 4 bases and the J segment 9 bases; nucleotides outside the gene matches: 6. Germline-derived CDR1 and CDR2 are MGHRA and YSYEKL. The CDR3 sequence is CASSPLTGSIQYF. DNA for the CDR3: TGCGCCAGCAGCCCGCTGACAGGGAGCATTCAGTACTTC.

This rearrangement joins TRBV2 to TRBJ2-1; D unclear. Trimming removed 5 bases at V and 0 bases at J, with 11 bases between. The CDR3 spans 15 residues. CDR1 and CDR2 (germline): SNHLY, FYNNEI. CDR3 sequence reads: CASSLVESSYNEQFF. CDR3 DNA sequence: TGTGCCAGCAGTCTCGTCGAGAGCTCCTACAATGAGCAGTTCTTC.

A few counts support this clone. CDR3 protein: CASSLIGGAAAGANVLTF. CDR3 DNA: TGTGCCAGCAGCTTGATTGGGGGCGCGGCAGCTGGGGCCAACGTCCTGACTTTC. V gene TRBV7-8 combines with J gene TRBJ2-6, with D possibly being TRBD1 (6 bases). The V gene lost 3 bases and the J gene lost 2 bases, with 17 bases spanning the gap. There are 18 residues in the CDR3. CDR1 is SGHVS, CDR2 FQNEAQ, per germline.

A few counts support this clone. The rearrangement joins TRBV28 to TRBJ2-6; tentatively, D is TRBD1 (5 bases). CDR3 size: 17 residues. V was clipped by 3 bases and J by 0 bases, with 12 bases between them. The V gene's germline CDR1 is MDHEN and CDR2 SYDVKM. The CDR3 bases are TGTGCCAGCAGTTTTGACAGTTCTAACTCTGGGGCCAACGTCCTGACTTTC. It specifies CASSFDSSNSGANVLTF.

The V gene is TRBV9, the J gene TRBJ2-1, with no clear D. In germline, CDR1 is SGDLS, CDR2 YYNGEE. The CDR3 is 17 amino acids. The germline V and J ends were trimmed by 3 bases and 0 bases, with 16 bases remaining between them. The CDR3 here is CASSAVSRVLSYNEQFF. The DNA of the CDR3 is TGTGCCAGCAGCGCCGTTTCACGGGTTCTCTCCTACAATGAGCAGTTCTTC.